The entry that follows covers one T cell receptor (beta chain) sequence. Only in-frame clones appear in the TCRdb table, and some are missing; sequencing was by immunoSEQ multiplex PCR. The table lists about 200,000 clones, around nine tenths of them singletons. CDR1 WSHSY and CDR2 SAAADI come from the germline V gene. V dropped 6 bases and J dropped 3; count of bases not matched to a gene: 1. The CDR3 consists of 12 residues. The sample belongs to a study of blood T cell repertoires in COVID-19. Whole-study context: Sample material is recorded as cDNA or gDNA derived from T cells, B-cell-depleted T cells, or PBMCs.

The material sequenced was peripheral blood. The genes are TRBV10-2 and TRBJ2-7; 8 bases align to TRBD2. The TCR originated in a man in his fifties or sixties who had recovered from COVID-19. CDR3 DNA sequence: TGCGCCAGCAGGGGACTAGACTACGAGCAGTACTTC. Its protein product is CASRGLDYEQYF.